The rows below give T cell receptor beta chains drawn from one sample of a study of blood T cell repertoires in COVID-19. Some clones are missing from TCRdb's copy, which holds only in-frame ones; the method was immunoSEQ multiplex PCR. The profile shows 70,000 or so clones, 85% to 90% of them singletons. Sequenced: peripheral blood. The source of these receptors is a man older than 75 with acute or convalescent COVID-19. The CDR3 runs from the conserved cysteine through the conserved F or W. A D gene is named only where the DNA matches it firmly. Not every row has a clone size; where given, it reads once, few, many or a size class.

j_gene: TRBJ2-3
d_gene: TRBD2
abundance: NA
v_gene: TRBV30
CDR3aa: CAWSVPAGGTDTQYF
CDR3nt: TGTGCCTGGAGTGTACCAGCGGGAGGCACAGATACGCAGTATTTT

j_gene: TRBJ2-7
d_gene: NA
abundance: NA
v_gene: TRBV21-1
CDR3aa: CASSKGVTYEQYF
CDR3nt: TGTGCCAGCAGCAAAGGGGTGACATACGAGCAGTACTTC

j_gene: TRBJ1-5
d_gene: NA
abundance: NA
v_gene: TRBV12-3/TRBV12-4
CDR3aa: CASRGDGGQPQHF
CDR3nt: TGTGCCAGCAGGGGTGACGGGGGACAGCCCCAGCATTTT

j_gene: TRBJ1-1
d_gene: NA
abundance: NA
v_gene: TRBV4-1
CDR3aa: CASSQDRMGLNTEAFF
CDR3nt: TGCGCCAGCAGCCAAGATAGGATGGGGCTGAACACTGAAGCTTTCTTT

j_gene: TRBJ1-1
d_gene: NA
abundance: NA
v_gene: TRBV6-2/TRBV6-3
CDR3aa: CASSYGRAYTEAFF
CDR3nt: TGTGCCAGCAGTTACGGCAGGGCGTACACTGAAGCTTTCTTT

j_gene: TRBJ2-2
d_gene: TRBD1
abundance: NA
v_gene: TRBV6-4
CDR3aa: CASSTGTGAIGELFF
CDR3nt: TGTGCCAGCAGCACCGGGACAGGGGCGATCGGGGAGCTGTTTTTT

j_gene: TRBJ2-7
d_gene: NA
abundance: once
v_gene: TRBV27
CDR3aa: CASSSQGREQYF
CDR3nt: TGTGCCAGCAGTTCCCAGGGTCGGGAGCAGTACTTC

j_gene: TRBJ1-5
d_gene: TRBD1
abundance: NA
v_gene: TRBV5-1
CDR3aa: CASSPGTGLYSNQPQHF
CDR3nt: TGCGCCAGCAGCCCGGGGACAGGGCTATATAGCAATCAGCCCCAGCATTTT

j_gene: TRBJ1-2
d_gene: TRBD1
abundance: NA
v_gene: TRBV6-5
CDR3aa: CASSRDRGGGGYTF
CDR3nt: TGTGCCAGCAGTCGGGACAGGGGAGGAGGTGGCTACACCTTC

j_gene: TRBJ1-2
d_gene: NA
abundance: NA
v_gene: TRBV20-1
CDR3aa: CSASSGSAGYTF
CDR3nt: TGCAGTGCTAGTTCCGGTTCTGCTGGCTACACCTTC

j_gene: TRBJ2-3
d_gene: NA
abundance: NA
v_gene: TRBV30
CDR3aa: CAWSWRGLPVDTQYF
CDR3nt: TGTGCCTGGAGTTGGCGCGGACTACCCGTAGATACGCAGTATTTT

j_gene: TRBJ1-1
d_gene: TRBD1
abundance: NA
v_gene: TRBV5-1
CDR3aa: CASSWTGGWDEAFF
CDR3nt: TGCGCCAGCAGCTGGACAGGGGGTTGGGATGAAGCTTTCTTT

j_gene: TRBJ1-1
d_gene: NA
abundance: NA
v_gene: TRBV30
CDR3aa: CAWAVKGTIAEAFF
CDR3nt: TGTGCCTGGGCGGTGAAGGGGACAATCGCTGAAGCTTTCTTT

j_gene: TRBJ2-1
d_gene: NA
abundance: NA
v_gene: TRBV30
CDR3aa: CAWSVRGRQFF
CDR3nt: TGTGCCTGGAGTGTCAGGGGTAGGCAGTTCTTC

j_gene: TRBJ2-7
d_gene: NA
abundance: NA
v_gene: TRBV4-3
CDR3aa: CASSQVAHTYEQYF
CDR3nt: TGCGCCAGCAGCCAAGTCGCACATACCTACGAGCAGTACTTC